Below are 8 T cell receptor beta chains sequenced from a single sample in a study of T cell responses to AZD1222 COVID-19 vaccine. Sequencing used immunoSEQ multiplex PCR; TCRdb keeps in-frame clones, though not all of them. The repertoire holds around 200,000 clones, with roughly 94% as singletons. The sequenced sample was peripheral blood, obtained 28 days after the second AZD1222 dose. These receptors were taken from an adult who received the AZD1222 COVID-19 vaccine.

This sequence joins TRBV12-3 or TRBV12-4 and TRBJ1-1, with D unclear. V was cut by 6 bases and J by 4 bases, with 9 bases left in between. The CDR3 is 12 residues long. This chain's CDR3 is CASSGLTTEAFF. The CDR3 region has the DNA TGTGCCAGCAGCGGACTGACCACTGAAGCTTTCTTT.

The chain is built from TRBV6-1 and TRBJ2-1, with D perhaps matching TRBD1 (7 bases). V shed 1 base and J shed 7 bases, with 11 bases lying between them. In germline, CDR1 is MNHNS, CDR2 SASEGT. The CDR3 loop spans 14 amino acids. The CDR3 sequence is CASSEVQGRNEQFF. The CDR3 nucleotides read TGTGCCAGCAGTGAAGTACAGGGGAGGAATGAGCAGTTCTTC.

On this clone: The missing conserved phenylalanine or tryptophan at the end of this CDR3 makes a read error likely. The CDR3 nucleotides are TGTGCCAGCAGCCCGAACCTGACAGGTCGGCCGGCTGGCTACACCCTC. This codes for CASSPNLTGRPAGYTL. The chain links TRBV7-2 to TRBJ1-2, with D possibly TRBD1 on 6 matching bases. The CDR3 length is 16 residues. V was pared by 5 bases and J by 7 bases, with 23 bases between. Germline V gene sequence: CDR1 SGHTA, CDR2 FQGNSA.

The genes are TRBV7-8 and TRBJ2-5; D possibly matches TRBD1 or TRBD2 (6 bases each). The germline gives CDR1 SGHVS, CDR2 FQNEAQ. Trimming shortened V by 5 bases and J by 5 bases, and 24 bases separated the two germline ends. This CDR3 is 17 amino acids long. The CDR3 coding sequence is TGTGCCAGCAGCCTAGGTCGGGGGCCCCTAACTGGGGAGACCCAGTACTTC. Translation: CASSLGRGPLTGETQYF.

The V gene is TRBV7-9, the J gene TRBJ2-7; either TRBD1 or TRBD2 may fit D (5 bases each). The germline CDR1 and CDR2 sequences are SEHNR and FQNEAQ (reference sequence). V shed 4 bases and J shed 2 bases, with 15 bases lying between them. There are 15 residues in the CDR3. DNA for the CDR3: TGTGCCAGCAGCTCCCGGGACCGAATCACCTACGAGCAGTACTTC. This encodes CASSSRDRITYEQYF.

The gene calls are TRBV10-2 and TRBJ2-1, with D tentatively TRBD2 (6 bases). V gave up 7 bases and J gave up 9 bases, with 13 bases separating them. The length of the CDR3 is 12 residues. CDR1 is WSHSY, CDR2 SAAADI, per germline. The CDR3, as DNA: TGCGCCAGCAATCGCGGGAAATCTGAGCAGTTCTTC. It yields the protein CASNRGKSEQFF.

This clone has only one observation. This sequence joins TRBV19 and TRBJ1-2, with TRBD1 as a possible D gene (5 bases). Germline V gene sequence: CDR1 LNHDA, CDR2 SQIVND (reference sequence). V was clipped by 3 bases and J by 6 bases, with 14 bases between them. This CDR3 is built from 14 residues. CDR3 loop: CASSIGALVNGYTF. The CDR3 nucleotides are TGTGCCAGTAGTATTGGGGCCCTCGTTAATGGCTACACCTTC.

The J gene is TRBJ2-5, the V gene TRBV6-6; D remains unclear. This CDR3 is 14 amino acids long. The germline V gene has CDR1 MNHNY and CDR2 SVGAGI (reference sequence). Trimming cost V 2 bases and J 1 base, with 8 bases left between them. CDR3 sequence reads: CASSYGGPQETQYF. The CDR3 DNA reads as TGTGCCAGCAGTTACGGCGGCCCCCAAGAGACCCAGTACTTC.